This T cell receptor (beta chain) was sequenced during a study of graft-versus-host responses after intestinal transplantation. Study at large: Each recipient received anti-thymocyte globulin induction, then tacrolimus and steroids for around three years.

Study outcomes and limitations: Allografts carried high graft-versus-host to host-versus-graft clonal ratios in patients having graft-donor T cell macrochimerism.

Sequencing used immunoSEQ multiplex PCR; TCRdb keeps in-frame clones, though not all of them. The repertoire has around 93,000 clones, around nine tenths of them found once; the top ten carry roughly 5.6%. Per germline, CDR1 SQVTM and CDR2 ANQGSEA. This CDR3 region has 17 residues. The V gene lost 1 base and the J gene lost 0 bases, with 16 bases spanning the gap. Note on this clone: Its antigen is unknown.

Here the sequenced sample was unstimulated CD8+ T cells sorted from spleen or lymph node cells, taken before intestinal transplant. The TCR was taken from a human donor who received an intestinal transplant. The chain employs TRBV29-1 and TRBJ2-1, with D maybe TRBD1 (6 bases). CDR3 loop: CSVEGYRAPHSYNEQFF. DNA for the CDR3: TGCAGCGTTGAAGGTTACAGGGCCCCACACTCCTACAATGAGCAGTTCTTC.